One T cell receptor (beta chain) is described in this entry. MiXCR was used by TCRdb to re-call the PCR reads. The data show just under 20,000 clones, around 38% seen once. This specimen belongs to a study of metastatic and nonmetastatic thyroid tumors. Study details: Thyroid patients, malignant and benign, had repertoires compared across blood and tumor or nodule tissue.

This CDR3 comprises 13 residues. With 0 bases removed from V and 6 bases from J, the gap between germline ends came to 9 bases. Germline V gene lookup returns CDR1 LNHNV and CDR2 YYDKDF (reference sequence). All patients were untreated before thyroid surgery. This clonotype was sampled from a female donor with papillary thyroid cancer or a benign thyroid nodule (not recorded which). Some clones in this sample may be carry-over from other donors' samples. The sequencing sample was made of tumor tissue. This chain links TRBV15 with TRBJ2-7; D gene ambiguous. The CDR3 protein is CATSRDVVGEQYF. The CDR3 nucleotides are TGTGCCACCAGCAGAGACGTCGTCGGCGAGCAGTACTTC.